The present T cell receptor beta chain was sequenced within a study of T cell repertoires in cytomegalovirus infection. Turning to the study itself: Indicated by public TCR beta signatures were CMV infection and matching HLA type. Study-level findings and limits: Individuals carrying CMV plus the relevant HLA were identified by cumulative frequency of public TCR beta families. The study found HLA-C-restricted CMV-specific TCR beta clonotypes dominating the ex vivo response.

This CDR3 has 14 amino acids. The germline gives CDR1 SGHDT, CDR2 YYEEEE. The germline V and J ends were trimmed by 2 bases and 2 bases, with 9 bases remaining between them. This clonotype came up a few times. The antigen is unknown. TCRdb processed the reads anew with MiXCR; each CDR3 protein has one entry. Of about 180,000 distinct CDR3 sequences listed, around 15% are singletons. The sequencing sample was made of PBMCs. V is TRBV5-6 and J is TRBJ2-3, with no clear D. The receptor was derived from a human donor in good health (CMV status not recorded). Some clones in this sample may be carry-over from other donors' samples. The CDR3 region is CASSFGGVTDTQYF. As DNA, the CDR3 is TGTGCCAGCAGCTTCGGTGGGGTCACAGATACGCAGTATTTT.